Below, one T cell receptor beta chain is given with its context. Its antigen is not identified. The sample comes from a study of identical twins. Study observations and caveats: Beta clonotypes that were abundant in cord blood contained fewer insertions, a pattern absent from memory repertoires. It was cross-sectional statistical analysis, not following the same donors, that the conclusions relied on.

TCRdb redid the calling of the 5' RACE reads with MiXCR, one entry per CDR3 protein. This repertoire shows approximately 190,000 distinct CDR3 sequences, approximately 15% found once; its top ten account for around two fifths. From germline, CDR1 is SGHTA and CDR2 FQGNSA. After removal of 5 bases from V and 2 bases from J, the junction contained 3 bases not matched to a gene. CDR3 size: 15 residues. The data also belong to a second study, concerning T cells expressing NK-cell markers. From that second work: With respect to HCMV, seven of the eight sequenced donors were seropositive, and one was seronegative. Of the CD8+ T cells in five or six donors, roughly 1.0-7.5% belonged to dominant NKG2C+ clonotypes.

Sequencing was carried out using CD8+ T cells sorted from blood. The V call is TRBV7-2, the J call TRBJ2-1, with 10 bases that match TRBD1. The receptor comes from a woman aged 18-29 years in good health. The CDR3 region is CASSGDRGAYNEQFF. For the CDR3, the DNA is TGTGCCAGCAGCGGGGACAGGGGTGCCTACAATGAGCAGTTCTTC.